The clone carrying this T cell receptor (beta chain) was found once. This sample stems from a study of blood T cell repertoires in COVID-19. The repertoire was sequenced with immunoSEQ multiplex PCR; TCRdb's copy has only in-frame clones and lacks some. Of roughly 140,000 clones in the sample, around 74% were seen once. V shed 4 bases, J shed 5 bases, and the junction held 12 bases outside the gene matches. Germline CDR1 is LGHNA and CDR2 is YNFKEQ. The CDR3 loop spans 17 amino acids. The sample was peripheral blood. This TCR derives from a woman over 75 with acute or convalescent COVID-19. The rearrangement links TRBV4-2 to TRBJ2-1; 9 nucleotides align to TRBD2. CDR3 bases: TGTGCCAGCAGCCCAAAAGGTCCTAGCGGGACGAACAATGAGCAGTTCTTC. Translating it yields CASSPKGPSGTNNEQFF.